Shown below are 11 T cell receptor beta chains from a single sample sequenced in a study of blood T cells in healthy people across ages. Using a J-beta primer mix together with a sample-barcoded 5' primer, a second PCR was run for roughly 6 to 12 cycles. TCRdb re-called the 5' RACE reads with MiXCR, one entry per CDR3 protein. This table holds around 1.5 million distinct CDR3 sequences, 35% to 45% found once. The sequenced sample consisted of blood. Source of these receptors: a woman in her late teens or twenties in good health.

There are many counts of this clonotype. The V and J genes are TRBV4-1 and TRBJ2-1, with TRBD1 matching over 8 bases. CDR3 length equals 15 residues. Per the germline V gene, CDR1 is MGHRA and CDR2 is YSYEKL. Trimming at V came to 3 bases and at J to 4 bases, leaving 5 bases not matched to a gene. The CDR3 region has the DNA TGCGCCAGCAGCCACCAGGGGGCGCAGTACAATGAGCAGTTCTTC. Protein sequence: CASSHQGAQYNEQFF.

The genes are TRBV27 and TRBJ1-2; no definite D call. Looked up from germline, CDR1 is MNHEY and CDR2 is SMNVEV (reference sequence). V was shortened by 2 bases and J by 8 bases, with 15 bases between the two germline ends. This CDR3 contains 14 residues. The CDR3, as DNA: TGTGCCAGCAGTTTAAGTCAATCAACATGGGGCTACACCTTC. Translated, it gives CASSLSQSTWGYTF.

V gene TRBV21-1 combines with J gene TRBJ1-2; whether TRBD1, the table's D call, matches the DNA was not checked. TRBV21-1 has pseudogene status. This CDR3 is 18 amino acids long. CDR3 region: CASSSQGNSGFLNYGYTF. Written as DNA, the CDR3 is TGTGCCAGCAGCTCCCAGGGGAACAGCGGTTTCCTTAACTATGGCTACACCTTC.

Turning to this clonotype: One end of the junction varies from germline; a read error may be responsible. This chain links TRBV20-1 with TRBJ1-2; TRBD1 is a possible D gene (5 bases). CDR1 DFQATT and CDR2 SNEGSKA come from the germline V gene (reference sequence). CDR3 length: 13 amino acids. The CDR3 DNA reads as TGCATTGCTAGTGATCGGGGGGGCTATGGCTACACCTTC. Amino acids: CIASDRGGYGYTF.

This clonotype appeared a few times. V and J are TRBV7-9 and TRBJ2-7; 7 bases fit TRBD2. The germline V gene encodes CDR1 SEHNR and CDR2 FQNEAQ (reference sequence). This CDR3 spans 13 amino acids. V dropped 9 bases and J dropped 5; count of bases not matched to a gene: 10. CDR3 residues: CASAGDLIDEQYF. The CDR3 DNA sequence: TGTGCCAGTGCGGGGGACTTGATCGACGAGCAGTACTTC.

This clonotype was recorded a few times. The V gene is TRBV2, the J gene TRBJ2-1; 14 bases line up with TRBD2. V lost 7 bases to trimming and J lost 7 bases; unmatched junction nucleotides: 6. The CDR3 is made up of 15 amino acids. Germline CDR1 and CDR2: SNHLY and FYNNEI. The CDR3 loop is CASTMTSGGANEQFF. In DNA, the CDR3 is TGTGCCAGCACCATGACTAGCGGGGGGGCGAATGAGCAGTTCTTC.

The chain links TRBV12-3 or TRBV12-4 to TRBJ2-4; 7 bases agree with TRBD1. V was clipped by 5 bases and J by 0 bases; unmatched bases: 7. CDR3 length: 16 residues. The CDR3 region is CASSGGQALAKNIQYF. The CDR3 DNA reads TGTGCCAGCAGTGGCGGACAGGCTTTAGCCAAAAACATTCAGTACTTC.

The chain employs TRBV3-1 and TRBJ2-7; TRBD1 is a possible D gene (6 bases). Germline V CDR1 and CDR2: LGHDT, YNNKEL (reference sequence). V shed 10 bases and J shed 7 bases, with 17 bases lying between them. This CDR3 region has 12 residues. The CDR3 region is CATQRTDNEQYF. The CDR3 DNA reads TGTGCCACCCAGCGGACAGACAATGAGCAGTACTTC.

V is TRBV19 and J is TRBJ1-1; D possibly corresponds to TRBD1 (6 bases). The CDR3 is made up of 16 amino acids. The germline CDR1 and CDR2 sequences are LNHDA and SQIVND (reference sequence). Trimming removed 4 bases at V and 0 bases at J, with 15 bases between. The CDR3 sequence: CASSNPLGGLNTEAFF. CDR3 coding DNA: TGTGCCAGTAGTAACCCCCTCGGGGGCTTGAACACTGAAGCTTTCTTT.

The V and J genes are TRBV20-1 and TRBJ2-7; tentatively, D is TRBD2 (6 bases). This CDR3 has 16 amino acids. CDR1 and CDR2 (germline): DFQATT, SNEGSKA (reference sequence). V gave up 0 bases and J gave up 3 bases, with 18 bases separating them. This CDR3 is CSARDPTSSVYYEQYF. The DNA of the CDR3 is TGCAGTGCTAGAGACCCGACTAGTTCTGTCTACTACGAGCAGTACTTC.

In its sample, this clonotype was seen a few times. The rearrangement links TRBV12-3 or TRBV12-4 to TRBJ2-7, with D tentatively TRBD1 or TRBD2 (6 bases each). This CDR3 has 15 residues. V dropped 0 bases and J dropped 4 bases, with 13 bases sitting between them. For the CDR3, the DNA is TGTGCCAGCAGTTTAGCCTTGGGGGGCCGGTACGAGCAGTACTTC. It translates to CASSLALGGRYEQYF.